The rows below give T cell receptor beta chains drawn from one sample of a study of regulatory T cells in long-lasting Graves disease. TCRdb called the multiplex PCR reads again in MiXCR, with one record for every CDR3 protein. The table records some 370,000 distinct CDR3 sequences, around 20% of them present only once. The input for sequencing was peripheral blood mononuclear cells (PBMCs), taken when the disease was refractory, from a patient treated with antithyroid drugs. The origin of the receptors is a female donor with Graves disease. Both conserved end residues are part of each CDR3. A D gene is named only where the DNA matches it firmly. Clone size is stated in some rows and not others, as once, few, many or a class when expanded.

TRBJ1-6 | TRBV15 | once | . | TGTGCCACCAGCGGATTATACAGGGTTTATAATTCACCCCTCCACTTT | CATSGLYRVYNSPLHF
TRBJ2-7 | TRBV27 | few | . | TGTGCCAGCAGTTTTTCAGGACAGAACTACGAGCAGTACTTC | CASSFSGQNYEQYF
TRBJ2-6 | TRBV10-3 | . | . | TGTGCCATCAGTGCCTCTAACTCTGGGGCCAACGTCCTGACTTTC | CAISASNSGANVLTF
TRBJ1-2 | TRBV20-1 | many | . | TGCAGCGCACCCTGGGGAGGACGTTTCGGATATGGCTACACCTTC | CSAPWGGRFGYGYTF
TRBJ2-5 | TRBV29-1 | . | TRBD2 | TGCAGCGGAAAGCTAGCGGTACAAGAGACCCAGTACTTC | CSGKLAVQETQYF
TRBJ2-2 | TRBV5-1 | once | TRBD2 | TGCGCCAGCAGCTTGGGTCTAGCGGATAGGAACACCGGGGAGCTGTTTTTT | CASSLGLADRNTGELFF
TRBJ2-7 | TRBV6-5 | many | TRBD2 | TGTGCCAGCAGTTACCGAGCGGGAAAAAGCGAGCAGTACTTC | CASSYRAGKSEQYF
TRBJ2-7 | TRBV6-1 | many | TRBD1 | TGTGCCAGCAGCACAGACAGGGGTGTGTACGAGCAGTACTTC | CASSTDRGVYEQYF
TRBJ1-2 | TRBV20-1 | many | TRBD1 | TGCAGTGCTACCGGACAGGAGAACTATGGCTACACCTTC | CSATGQENYGYTF
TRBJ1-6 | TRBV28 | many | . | TGTGCCACCTCACAGCGGTGGAATTCACCCCTCCACTTT | CATSQRWNSPLHF
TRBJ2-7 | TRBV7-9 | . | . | TGTGCCAGCAGCGAAAGCTCCACTGCAGCGTACGAGCAGTACTTC | CASSESSTAAYEQYF
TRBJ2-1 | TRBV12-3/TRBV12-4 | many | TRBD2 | TGTGCCAGCAGTTTGACTAGCGGGAGGGCCGGTGAGCAGTTCTTC | CASSLTSGRAGEQFF
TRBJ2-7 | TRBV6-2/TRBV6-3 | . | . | TGTGCCAGCAGTAACCTAGGACCTAAGGGCTACGAGCAGTACTTC | CASSNLGPKGYEQYF
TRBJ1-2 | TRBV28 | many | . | TGTGCCAGCAGCTCTTTGGGCAGGGGCTATGGCTACACCTTC | CASSSLGRGYGYTF
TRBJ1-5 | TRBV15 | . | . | TGTGCCACCAGCAGAGATCAGGGACCCGGTCAGCCCCAGCATTTT | CATSRDQGPGQPQHF
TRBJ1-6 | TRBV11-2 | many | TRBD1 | TGTGCCAGCAGCCCGGGACAGTATAATTCACCCCTCCACTTT | CASSPGQYNSPLHF
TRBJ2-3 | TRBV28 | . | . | TGTGCCAGCAACAGGGTGACAGATACGCAGTATTTT | CASNRVTDTQYF
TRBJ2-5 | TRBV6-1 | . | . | TGTGCCAGCAGAGAGGGCCCAGAGACCCAGTACTTC | CASREGPETQYF
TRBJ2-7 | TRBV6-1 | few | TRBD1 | TGTGCCAGCAGTGTCAGCGAGGCAGGGGGCGACGAGCAGTACTTC | CASSVSEAGGDEQYF
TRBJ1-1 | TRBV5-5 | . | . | TGTGCCAGCAGCTTGTACCTAGTGGACACTGAAGCTTTCTTT | CASSLYLVDTEAFF
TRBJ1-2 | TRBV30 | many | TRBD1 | TGTGCCTGGAAAGGACAGGTTTTGAATGGCTACACCTTC | CAWKGQVLNGYTF
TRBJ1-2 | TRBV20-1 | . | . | TGCAGTGCTAGTAATCAGGGCTTAGGAGGCTACACCTTC | CSASNQGLGGYTF
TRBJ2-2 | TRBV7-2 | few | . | TGTGCCAGCAGCCCGGGGTCGTTTGCCGGGGAGCTGTTTTTT | CASSPGSFAGELFF
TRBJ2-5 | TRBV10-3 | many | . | TGTGCCATCAGTGATTCCGGATGGGAGACCCAGTACTTC | CAISDSGWETQYF
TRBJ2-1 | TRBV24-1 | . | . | TGTGCCACCAGTGATTCTGGAAGGGGTGCGAATGAGCAGTTCTTC | CATSDSGRGANEQFF
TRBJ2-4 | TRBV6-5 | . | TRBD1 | TGTGCCAGCAGTTACTCGATGGGACAGGGGGAAACCAAAAACATTCAGTACTTC | CASSYSMGQGETKNIQYF
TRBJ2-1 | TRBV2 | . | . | TGTGCCAGCAGCGAAATTTACAATGAGCAGTTCTTC | CASSEIYNEQFF
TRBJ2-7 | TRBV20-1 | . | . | TGCAGTGCCCCTCCACTCGGGGGTACGGCCGAGCAGTACTTC | CSAPPLGGTAEQYF
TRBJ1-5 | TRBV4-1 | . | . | TGCGCCAGCAGCCAAAGGGACGGCGGAAGTAATCAGCCCCAACATTTT | CASSQRDGGSNQPQHF
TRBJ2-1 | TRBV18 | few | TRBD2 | TGTGCCAGCTCACCACCCGGGGGAGGGATCTACAATGAGCAGTTCTTC | CASSPPGGGIYNEQFF
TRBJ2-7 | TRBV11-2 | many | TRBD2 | TGTGCCAGCAGCTTAAGCGGGAGAATCTACGAGCAGTACTTC | CASSLSGRIYEQYF
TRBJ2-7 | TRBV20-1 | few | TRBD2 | TGCAGCACTCATCTACTAGCGGGAGTTGGGGAGCAGTACTTC | CSTHLLAGVGEQYF
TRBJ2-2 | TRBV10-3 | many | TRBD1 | TGTGCCATCAGCGCGACAGGGGACACCGGGGAGCTGTTTTTT | CAISATGDTGELFF
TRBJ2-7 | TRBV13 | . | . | TGTGCCAGCAGCGGCGGGGTGGGGTCCTACGAGCAGTACTTC | CASSGGVGSYEQYF
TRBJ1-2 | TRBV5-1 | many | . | TGCGCCAGCAGCTTGGGACACAGCGGCGGCTATGGCTACACCTTC | CASSLGHSGGYGYTF
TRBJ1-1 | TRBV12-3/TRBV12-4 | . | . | TGTGCCAGCAGTTTAATCGGGGGGCGCGTGGGGGACACTGAAGCTTTCTTT | CASSLIGGRVGDTEAFF
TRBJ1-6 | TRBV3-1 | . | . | TGTGCCAGCAGCTCAGGGGACTACGGCTATAATTCACCCCTCCACTTT | CASSSGDYGYNSPLHF
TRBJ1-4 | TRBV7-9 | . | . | TGTGCCAGCAGCTTAATGTCAACTAATGAAAAACTGTTTTTT | CASSLMSTNEKLFF
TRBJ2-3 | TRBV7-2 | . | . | TGTGCCAGCAGCAAAACAGATACGCAGTATTTT | CASSKTDTQYF
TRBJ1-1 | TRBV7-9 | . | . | TGTGCCAGCAGCTTAGGTGGCCAAAGATTTAACACTGAAGCTTTCTTT | CASSLGGQRFNTEAFF